The source of this T cell receptor beta chain is a study of T cells in Graves' hyperthyroidism and ophthalmopathy. Background on the study: Before treatment of any kind, peripheral blood was taken at initial diagnosis.

The germline CDR1 and CDR2 sequences are SGHTA and FQGTGA. V gave up 5 bases and J gave up 0 bases, with 11 bases separating them. The CDR3 spans 15 residues. RNA transcripts gave rise to amplified TCR beta CDR3 regions. A set of HTBI primers served as the primers for a first-round RT-PCR of the TCR CDR3. MiXCR was run by TCRdb on the multiplex PCR reads, yielding one entry per CDR3 protein. The table lists approximately 530,000 distinct CDR3 sequences, 16% of them singletons, with 18% in the top ten. The TCR comes from a woman aged 18-35 years with Graves' hyperthyroidism. This chain uses TRBV7-3 with TRBJ2-1; no clear D. Material: blood. The CDR3 spells CASSTDTSSYNEQFF. CDR3 DNA: TGTGCCAGCAGCACGGATACAAGCTCCTACAATGAGCAGTTCTTC.